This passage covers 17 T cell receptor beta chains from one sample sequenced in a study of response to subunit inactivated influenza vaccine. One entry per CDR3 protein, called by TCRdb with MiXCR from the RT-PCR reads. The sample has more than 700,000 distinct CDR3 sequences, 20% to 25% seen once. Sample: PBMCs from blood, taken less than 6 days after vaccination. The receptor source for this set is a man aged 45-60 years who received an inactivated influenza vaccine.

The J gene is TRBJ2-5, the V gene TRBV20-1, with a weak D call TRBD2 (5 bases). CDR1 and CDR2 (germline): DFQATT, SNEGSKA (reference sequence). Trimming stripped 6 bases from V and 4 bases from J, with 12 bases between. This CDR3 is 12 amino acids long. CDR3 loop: CSALPGGETQYF. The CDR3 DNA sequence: TGCAGTGCCCTTCCAGGAGGAGAGACCCAGTACTTC.

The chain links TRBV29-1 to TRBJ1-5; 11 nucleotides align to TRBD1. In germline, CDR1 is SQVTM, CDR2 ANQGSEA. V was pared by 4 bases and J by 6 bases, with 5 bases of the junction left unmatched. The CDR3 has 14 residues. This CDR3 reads CSVAGQGASQPQHF. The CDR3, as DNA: TGCAGCGTTGCTGGACAGGGGGCAAGTCAGCCCCAGCATTTT.

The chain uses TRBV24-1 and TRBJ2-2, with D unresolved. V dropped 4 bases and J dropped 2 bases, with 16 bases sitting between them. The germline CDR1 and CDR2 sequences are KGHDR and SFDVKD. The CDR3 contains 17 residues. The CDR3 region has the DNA TGTGCCACCAGTGACCCCCGGTCCGGGCCTAACACCGGGGAGCTGTTTTTT. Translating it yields CATSDPRSGPNTGELFF.

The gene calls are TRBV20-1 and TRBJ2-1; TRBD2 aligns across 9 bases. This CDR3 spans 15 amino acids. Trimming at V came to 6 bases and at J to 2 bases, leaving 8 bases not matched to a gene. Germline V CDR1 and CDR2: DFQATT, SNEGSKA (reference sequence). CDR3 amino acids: CSAMTLAGTYNEQFF. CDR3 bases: TGCAGTGCGATGACCCTAGCGGGAACCTACAATGAGCAGTTCTTC.

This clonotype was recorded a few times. For the CDR3, the DNA is TGTGCCAGCAGCTCGGGGGGCCGAAACGAGCAGTACTTC. As protein: CASSSGGRNEQYF. The gene calls are TRBV11-1 and TRBJ2-7; a possible D gene is TRBD2 (7 bases). Germline V gene sequence: CDR1 SGHAT, CDR2 FQDESV (reference sequence). The CDR3 consists of 13 residues. V was shortened by 4 bases and J by 5 bases, with 12 bases between the two germline ends.

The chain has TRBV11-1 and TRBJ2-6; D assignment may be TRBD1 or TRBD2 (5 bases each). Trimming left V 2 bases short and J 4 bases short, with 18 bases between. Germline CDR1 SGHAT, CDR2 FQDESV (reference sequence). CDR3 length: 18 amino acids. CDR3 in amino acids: CASSLSLRERDGANVLTF. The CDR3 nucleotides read TGTGCCAGCAGCTTAAGTTTGAGGGAGAGGGACGGGGCCAACGTCCTGACTTTC. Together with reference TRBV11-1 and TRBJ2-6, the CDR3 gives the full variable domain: EAEVAQSPRYKITEKSQAVAFWCDPISGHATLYWYRQILGQGPELLVQFQDESVVDDSQLPKDRFSAERLKGVDSTLKIQPAELGDSAMYLCASSLSLRERDGANVLTFGAGSRLTVL.

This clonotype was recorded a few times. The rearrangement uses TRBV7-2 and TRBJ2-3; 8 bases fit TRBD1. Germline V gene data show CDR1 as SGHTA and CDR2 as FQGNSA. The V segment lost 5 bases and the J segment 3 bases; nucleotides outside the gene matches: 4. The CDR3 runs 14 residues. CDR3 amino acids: CASSRRGLTDTQYF. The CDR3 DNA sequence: TGTGCCAGCAGCCGCAGGGGGCTGACAGATACGCAGTATTTT.

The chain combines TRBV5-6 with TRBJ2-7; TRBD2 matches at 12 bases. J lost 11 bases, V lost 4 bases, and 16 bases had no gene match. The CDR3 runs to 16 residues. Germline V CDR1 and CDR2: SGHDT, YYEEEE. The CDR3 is CASSNLAARLAGVEYF. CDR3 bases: TGTGCCAGCAGCAACTTAGCGGCCCGACTAGCGGGAGTGGAGTACTTC.

CDR3 region: CASSARTGWSYEQYF. CDR3 nucleotides: TGCGCCAGCAGCGCACGCACAGGGTGGTCCTACGAGCAGTACTTC. The genes are TRBV4-1 and TRBJ2-7, with D possibly matching TRBD1 (6 bases). The CDR3 totals 15 residues. V was cut by 5 bases and J by 1 base, with 15 bases left in between. The germline CDR1 and CDR2 sequences are MGHRA and YSYEKL.

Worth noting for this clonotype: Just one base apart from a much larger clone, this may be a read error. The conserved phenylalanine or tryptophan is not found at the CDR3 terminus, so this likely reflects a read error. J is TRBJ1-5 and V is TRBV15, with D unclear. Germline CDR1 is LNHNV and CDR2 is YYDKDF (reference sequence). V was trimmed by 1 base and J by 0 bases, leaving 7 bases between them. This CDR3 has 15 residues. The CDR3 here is CATSRGKGSNQPQHL. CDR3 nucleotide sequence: TGTGCCACCAGCAGAGGGAAGGGTAGCAATCAGCCCCAGCATCTT.

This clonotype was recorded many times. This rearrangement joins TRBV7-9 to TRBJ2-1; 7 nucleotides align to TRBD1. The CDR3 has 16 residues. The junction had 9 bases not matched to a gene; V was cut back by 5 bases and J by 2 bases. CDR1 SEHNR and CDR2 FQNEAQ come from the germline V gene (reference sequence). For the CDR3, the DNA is TGTGCCAGCAGCCAAATACTACAGGGGCCCTACAATGAGCAGTTCTTC. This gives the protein CASSQILQGPYNEQFF.

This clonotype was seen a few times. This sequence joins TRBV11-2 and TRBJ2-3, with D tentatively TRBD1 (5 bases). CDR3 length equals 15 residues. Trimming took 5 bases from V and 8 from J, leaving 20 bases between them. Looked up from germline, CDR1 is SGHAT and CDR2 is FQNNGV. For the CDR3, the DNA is TGTGCCAGCAGCGAGGTTACAGGCGTTTTGAGTACGCAGTATTTT. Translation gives CASSEVTGVLSTQYF. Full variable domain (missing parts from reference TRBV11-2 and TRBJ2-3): EAGVAQSPRYKIIEKRQSVAFWCNPISGHATLYWYQQILGQGPKLLIQFQNNGVVDDSQLPKDRFSAERLKGVDSTLKIQPAKLEDSAVYLCASSEVTGVLSTQYFGPGTRLTVL.

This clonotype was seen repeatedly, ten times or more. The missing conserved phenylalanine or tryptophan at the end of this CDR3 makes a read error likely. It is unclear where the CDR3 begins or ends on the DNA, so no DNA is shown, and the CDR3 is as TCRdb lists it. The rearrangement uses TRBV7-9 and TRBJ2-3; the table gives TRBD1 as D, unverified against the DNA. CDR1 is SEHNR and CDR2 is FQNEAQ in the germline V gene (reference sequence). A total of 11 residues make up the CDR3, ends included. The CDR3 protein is CASSLGIRPVL.

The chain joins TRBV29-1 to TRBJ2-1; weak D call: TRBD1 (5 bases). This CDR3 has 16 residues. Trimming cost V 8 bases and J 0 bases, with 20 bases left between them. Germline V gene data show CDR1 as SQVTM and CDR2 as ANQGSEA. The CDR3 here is CSSDRAGSGSYNEQFF. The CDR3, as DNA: TGCAGCTCCGACAGAGCTGGATCCGGCTCCTACAATGAGCAGTTCTTC.

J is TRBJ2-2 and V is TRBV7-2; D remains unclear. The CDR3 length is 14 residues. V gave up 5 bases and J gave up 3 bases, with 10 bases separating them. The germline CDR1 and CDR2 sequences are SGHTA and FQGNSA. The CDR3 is CASSTGVYTGELFF. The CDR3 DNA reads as TGTGCCAGCAGCACCGGTGTGTACACCGGGGAGCTGTTTTTT.

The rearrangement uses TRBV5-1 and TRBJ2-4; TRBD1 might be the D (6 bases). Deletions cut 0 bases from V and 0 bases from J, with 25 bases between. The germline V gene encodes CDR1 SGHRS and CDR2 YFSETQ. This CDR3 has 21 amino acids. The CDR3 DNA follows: TGCGCCAGCAGCTTGGAATTTTACGTTGGCCGGGACAAACTAGCCAAAAACATTCAGTACTTC. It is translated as CASSLEFYVGRDKLAKNIQYF.

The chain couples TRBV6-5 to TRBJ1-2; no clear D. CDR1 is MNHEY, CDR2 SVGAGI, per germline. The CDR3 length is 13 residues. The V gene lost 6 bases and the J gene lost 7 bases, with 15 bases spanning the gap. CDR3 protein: CASSPVGDGGYTF. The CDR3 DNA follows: TGTGCCAGCAGCCCAGTTGGAGATGGTGGCTACACCTTC.